These 20 T cell receptor beta chains were all obtained from the same sample, sequenced in a study of blood T cell repertoires in COVID-19. Measured with immunoSEQ multiplex PCR; TCRdb has only the in-frame clones, and not every one. The table has almost 250,000 clones, more than 75% seen once. Sequencing was carried out using peripheral blood. These receptors were obtained from a woman between 55 and 75 years old who had recovered from COVID-19.

The chain couples TRBV19 to TRBJ2-1; TRBD1 aligns across 8 bases. Germline trimming cut 5 bases from V and 4 bases from J; bases unmatched to any gene: 4. This CDR3 contains 14 residues. Per germline, CDR1 LNHDA and CDR2 SQIVND (reference sequence). CDR3 DNA sequence: TGTGCCAGTAGTGATGGACAGGGTTACAATGAGCAGTTCTTC. Translating it yields CASSDGQGYNEQFF.

The rearrangement uses TRBV7-2 and TRBJ2-1; D might be TRBD2 (7 bases). This CDR3 has 15 amino acids. CDR1 and CDR2 (germline): SGHTA, FQGNSA. V lost 1 base and J lost 8, with 15 bases in between. For the CDR3, the DNA is TGTGCCAGCAGCTTAGGTATGAGGGGGGGCGATGAGCAGTTCTTC. This sequence encodes CASSLGMRGGDEQFF.

This sequence joins TRBV6-5 and TRBJ2-5, with D maybe TRBD1 (6 bases). V lost 4 bases, J lost 2 bases, and 8 bases lay in between. The length of the CDR3 is 13 residues. The germline V gene has CDR1 MNHEY and CDR2 SVGAGI. The CDR3 coding sequence is TGTGCCAGCAGTTTAGACAGGCAAGAGACCCAGTACTTC. Its protein is CASSLDRQETQYF.

This clone appeared a few times. V and J are TRBV10-3 and TRBJ2-7; tentatively, D is TRBD1 (5 bases). V was cut by 11 bases and J by 2 bases, with 16 bases left in between. The CDR3 is made up of 13 amino acids. In germline, CDR1 is ENHRY, CDR2 SYGVKD. This CDR3 reads CAVQGPTTYEQYF. The CDR3 coding sequence is TGTGCCGTTCAGGGCCCAACGACCTACGAGCAGTACTTC.

V and J are TRBV5-1 and TRBJ1-4; D ambiguous. The germline CDR1 and CDR2 sequences are SGHRS and YFSETQ. This CDR3 has 15 amino acids. The V gene lost 0 bases and the J gene lost 5 bases, with 11 bases spanning the gap. The CDR3 bases are TGCGCCAGCAGCTTGGACAGCCCTACGAATGAAAAACTGTTTTTT. Translating gives CASSLDSPTNEKLFF. The full variable domain, its missing parts supplied by reference TRBV5-1 and TRBJ1-4, is KAGVTQTPRYLIKTRGQQVTLSCSPISGHRSVSWYQQTPGQGLQFLFEYFSETQRNKGNFPGRFSGRQFSNSRSEMNVSTLELGDSALYLCASSLDSPTNEKLFFGSGTQLSVL.

The table lists this clone with a few counts. The CDR3 region has the DNA TGTGCCACCAGACGGACAGGCCTATACGAGCAGTACTTC. Translated: CATRRTGLYEQYF. The chain uses TRBV15 and TRBJ2-7, with TRBD1 identical over 7 bases. Looked up from germline, CDR1 is LNHNV and CDR2 is YYDKDF (reference sequence). J was trimmed by 4 bases and V by 6 bases; bases with no gene match: 6. The CDR3 consists of 13 residues.

The chain carries TRBV6-5 and TRBJ1-6; D call uncertain. The CDR3 has 14 residues. V lost 2 bases and J 7 bases, leaving 9 bases between the germline ends. Germline CDR1 and CDR2: MNHEY and SVGAGI. The CDR3 here is CASSYRGLNSPLHF. CDR3 bases: TGTGCCAGCAGTTACAGAGGGCTCAATTCACCCCTCCACTTT.

V gene TRBV28 combines with J gene TRBJ2-7; the match to TRBD2 covers 7 bases. The V and J ends lost 5 bases and 9 bases, in that order; junction bases with no gene match: 4. Per germline, CDR1 MDHEN and CDR2 SYDVKM. This CDR3 spans 11 amino acids. CDR3 residues: CASSLSGGQYF. In DNA, the CDR3 is TGTGCCAGCAGTCTATCGGGAGGGCAGTACTTC.

This clone was recorded only once. The chain couples TRBV27 to TRBJ2-7; D might be TRBD2 (5 bases). The CDR3 is made up of 14 amino acids. V lost 2 bases and J lost 4, with 12 bases in between. The germline gives CDR1 MNHEY, CDR2 SMNVEV (reference sequence). The CDR3 reads CASSLKGLAYEQYF. The CDR3, as DNA: TGTGCCAGCAGTTTAAAAGGGTTAGCGTACGAGCAGTACTTC.

This sequence joins TRBV19 and TRBJ2-1; 10 bases fit TRBD2. The V gene end was trimmed by 1 base and the J gene end by 0 bases; junction bases not matched to a gene: 12. This CDR3 is built from 20 residues. Germline CDR1 is LNHDA and CDR2 is SQIVND (reference sequence). CDR3 sequence reads: CASSIAASGGPLSSYNEQFF. The CDR3 DNA reads TGTGCCAGTAGTATAGCCGCTAGCGGGGGCCCCTTAAGCTCCTACAATGAGCAGTTCTTC.

The chain links TRBV5-1 to TRBJ1-2, with 11 nucleotides matching TRBD1. Germline-derived CDR1 and CDR2 are SGHRS and YFSETQ. This CDR3 is built from 14 residues. Trimming cost V 2 bases and J 8 bases; bases outside gene matches: 5. Here the CDR3 DNA reads TGCGCCAGCAGCTTAGGACAGGGGGCTCTCGGCTACACCTTC. This sequence encodes CASSLGQGALGYTF.

This chain's CDR3 is CASSLGSGYGYTF. The CDR3 DNA reads as TGTGCCAGCAGCTTGGGGAGTGGGTATGGCTACACCTTC. The gene calls are TRBV5-4 and TRBJ1-2, with D unresolved. The CDR3 is 13 amino acids. Germline CDR1 reads SGHNT; CDR2 reads YYREEE (reference sequence). V gave up 0 bases and J gave up 5 bases, with 8 bases separating them.

V and J are TRBV9 and TRBJ1-6; 9 nucleotides agree with TRBD1. The CDR3 extends over 15 amino acids. The germline V gene encodes CDR1 SGDLS and CDR2 YYNGEE. V lost 3 bases, J lost 15 bases, and 13 bases stayed unmatched. The chain's CDR3 is CASSGVSGTGIGLHF. For the CDR3, the DNA is TGTGCCAGCAGCGGTGTTTCCGGGACAGGGATTGGCCTCCACTTT.

The chain has TRBV7-9 and TRBJ2-1; 12 bases line up with TRBD2. J gave up 5 bases and V 3 bases, and 11 bases lay outside the gene matches. Germline V gives CDR1 SEHNR, CDR2 FQNEAQ (reference sequence). This CDR3 has 18 residues. In DNA, the CDR3 is TGTGCCAGCAGCTTGCGGACTAGCGGGGCACTACTAAACAATGAGCAGTTCTTC. Its translation is CASSLRTSGALLNNEQFF.

The chain recombines TRBV9 with TRBJ1-3; TRBD1 matches at 7 bases. The junction had 3 bases not matched to a gene; V was cut back by 4 bases and J by 11 bases. Germline values: CDR1 SGDLS, CDR2 YYNGEE. There are 11 residues in the CDR3. In nucleotides, the CDR3 is TGTGCCAGCAGCACAGGGGAAGCCATATATTTT. It specifies CASSTGEAIYF.

V and J are TRBV4-2 and TRBJ1-1, with 7 bases identical to TRBD1. CDR1 LGHNA and CDR2 YNFKEQ come from the germline V gene. V was clipped by 1 base and J by 11 bases; unmatched bases: 13. The CDR3 sequence is 15 residues long. CDR3 loop: CASSQVAERGLGAFF. The CDR3 DNA follows: TGTGCCAGCAGCCAAGTGGCCGAGAGGGGGCTTGGTGCTTTCTTT.

The chain joins TRBV7-2 to TRBJ1-6; the match to TRBD1 covers 7 bases. Trimming took 5 bases from V and 1 from J; bases not matched to a gene: 5. Germline V gene data show CDR1 as SGHTA and CDR2 as FQGNSA. This CDR3 region has 16 residues. CDR3 DNA sequence: TGTGCCAGCAGCGTAGACAGGGCATCCTATAATTCACCCCTCCACTTT. This translates into CASSVDRASYNSPLHF.

V usage is TRBV5-8 and J usage is TRBJ2-3; tentatively, D is TRBD2 (5 bases). The germline V and J ends were trimmed by 5 bases and 5 bases, with 21 bases remaining between them. Germline lookup yields CDR1 SGHTS and CDR2 YDEGEE. The CDR3 sequence is 16 residues long. In DNA form, the CDR3 reads TGTGCCAGCAGAGACGGGCGGGCTAGCTTTAGAGATACGCAGTATTTT. Encoded protein: CASRDGRASFRDTQYF.

The V call is TRBV24-1, the J call TRBJ2-4; maybe TRBD2 (5 bases). The ends were cut back, 1 base at V and 4 bases at J, with 7 bases in the middle. Per germline, CDR1 KGHDR and CDR2 SFDVKD. CDR3 length: 14 amino acids. CDR3 sequence (DNA): TGTGCCACCAGTGATTTTCGGGATAAAAACATTCAGTACTTC. It codes for CATSDFRDKNIQYF.

The chain couples TRBV4-1 to TRBJ1-2; D possibly corresponds to TRBD1 (6 bases). V was shortened by 3 bases and J by 4 bases, with 18 bases between the two germline ends. The CDR3 runs to 16 residues. Germline V lookup: CDR1 MGHRA, CDR2 YSYEKL. CDR3 coding DNA: TGCGCCAGCAGCCAGAGTGGAGTTGGGGGCCTCTATGGCTACACCTTC. Its translation is CASSQSGVGGLYGYTF.